This T cell receptor beta chain was identified during a study of blood T cell repertoires in COVID-19. Study overall: The study drew acute and convalescent COVID-19 samples from the United States, Italy and Spain.

Profiled with immunoSEQ multiplex PCR; TCRdb holds only in-frame clones, not every one. Altogether 150,000 to 200,000 clones are present, 88% being singletons, with the ten largest covering approximately 9%. In assigning cohorts, the study relied on participant-reported clinical history. Recovery among Cohort 3 donors was established by two negative PCRs, clearance, or symptom resolution. The CDR3 is 15 amino acids. Per germline, CDR1 LGHNA and CDR2 YSLEER. V lost 3 bases and J 6 bases, leaving 15 bases between the germline ends. This clone was counted only a few times. The source of this sequence is a woman younger than 35 who had recovered from COVID-19. V is TRBV4-3 and J is TRBJ1-3; maybe TRBD1 (6 bases). Sequenced sample: PBMCs or T cells enriched from blood (not recorded which). This CDR3 reads CASSHRGQTQNTIYF. CDR3 bases: TGCGCCAGCAGCCACCGAGGACAGACCCAAAACACCATATATTTT.